This T cell receptor (beta chain) was sequenced for a study of CD8 T cell repertoires and HIV-1 epitope variants. Study at large: Controls were a CMV, EBV and flu peptide pool, Ebola AY9 negative control, and no-peptide well.

CDR1 and CDR2 from the germline V gene are SGHDT and YYEEEE. This CDR3 contains 14 residues. V was shortened by 2 bases and J by 5 bases, with 11 bases between the two germline ends. Worth noting for this clone: What it recognizes is unknown.

Data came from immunoSEQ multiplex PCR; TCRdb stores just in-frame clones and leaves some out. The sample records under 7,000 clones, over 60% being singletons. Sequenced: cultured CD8+ T cells derived from PBMCs. V usage is TRBV5-6 and J usage is TRBJ2-1, with D possibly TRBD1 on 7 matching bases. This sequence was found in a male donor with HIV. The CDR3 sequence is CASSLGGGDNEQFF. The DNA of the CDR3 is TGTGCCAGCAGCTTAGGGGGCGGGGACAATGAGCAGTTCTTC.